This entry describes one TCR beta chain. Antigen unknown. These data belong to a study of T cell clones after liver transplantation. Overall study results and limits: Post-transplant, graft-donor-reactive CD4 TCRbeta sequences in blood dropped significantly in most of the 8 subjects.

This CDR3 region has 14 residues. V lost 3 bases to trimming and J lost 2 bases, with 8 bases between them. The germline gives CDR1 MNHEY, CDR2 SMNVEV (reference sequence). The protocol was immunoSEQ multiplex PCR, while the TCRdb copy is restricted to in-frame clones and leaves out a portion. The sample includes more than 20,000 clones, 78% seen only once; the top ten take about 32%. This sequence joins TRBV27 and TRBJ1-5, with D unresolved. The receptor was derived from a human patient who received a liver transplant. T cells may partly derive from the graft donor. Sequencing was performed on CD8+ T cells from blood, taken more than 52 months after liver transplant. This chain's CDR3 is CASSFFPGNQPQHF. The CDR3 bases are TGTGCCAGCAGTTTCTTTCCCGGCAATCAGCCCCAGCATTTT.